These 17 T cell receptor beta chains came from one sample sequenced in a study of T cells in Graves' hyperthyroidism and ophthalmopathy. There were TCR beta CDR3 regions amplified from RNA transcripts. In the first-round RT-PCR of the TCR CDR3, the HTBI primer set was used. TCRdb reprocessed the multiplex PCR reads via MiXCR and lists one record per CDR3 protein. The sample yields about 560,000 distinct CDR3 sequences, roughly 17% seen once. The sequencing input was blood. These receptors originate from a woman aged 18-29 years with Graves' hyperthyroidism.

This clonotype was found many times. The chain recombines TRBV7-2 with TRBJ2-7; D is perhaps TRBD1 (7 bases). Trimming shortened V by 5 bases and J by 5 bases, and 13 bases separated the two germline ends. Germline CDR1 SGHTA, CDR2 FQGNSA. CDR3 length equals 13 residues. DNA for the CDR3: TGTGCCAGCAGCAGGCAGGGGGGCGACGAGCAGTACTTC. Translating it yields CASSRQGGDEQYF.

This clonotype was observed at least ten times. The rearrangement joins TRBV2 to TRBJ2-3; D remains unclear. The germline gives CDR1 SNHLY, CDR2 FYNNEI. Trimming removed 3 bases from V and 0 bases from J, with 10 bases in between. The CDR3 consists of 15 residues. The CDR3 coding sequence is TGTGCCAGCAGTGAGTTTGACTCTAGCACAGATACGCAGTATTTT. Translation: CASSEFDSSTDTQYF. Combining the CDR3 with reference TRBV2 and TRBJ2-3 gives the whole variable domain EPEVTQTPSHQVTQMGQEVILRCVPISNHLYFYWYRQILGQKVEFLVSFYNNEISEKSEIFDDQFSVERPDGSNFTLKIRSTKLEDSAMYFCASSEFDSSTDTQYFGPGTRLTVL.

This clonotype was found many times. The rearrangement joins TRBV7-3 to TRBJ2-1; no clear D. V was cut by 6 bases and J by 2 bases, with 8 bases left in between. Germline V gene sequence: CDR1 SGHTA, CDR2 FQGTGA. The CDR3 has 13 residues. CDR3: CASSRTAYNEQFF. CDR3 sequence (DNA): TGTGCCAGCAGTCGGACGGCCTACAATGAGCAGTTCTTC.

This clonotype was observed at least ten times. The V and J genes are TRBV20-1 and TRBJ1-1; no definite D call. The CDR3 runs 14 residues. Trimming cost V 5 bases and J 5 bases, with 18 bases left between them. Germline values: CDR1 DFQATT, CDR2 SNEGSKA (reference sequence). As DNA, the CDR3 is TGCAGTGCTCCCAACACTCACCAAGGGACTGAAGCTTTCTTT. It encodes CSAPNTHQGTEAFF.

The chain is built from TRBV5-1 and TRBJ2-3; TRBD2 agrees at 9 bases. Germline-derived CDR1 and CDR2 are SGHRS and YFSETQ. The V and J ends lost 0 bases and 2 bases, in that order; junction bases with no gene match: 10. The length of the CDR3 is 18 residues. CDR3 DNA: TGCGCCAGCAGCTTGGAGGGGATAGCGGGAGTTTCCACAGATACGCAGTATTTT. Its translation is CASSLEGIAGVSTDTQYF.

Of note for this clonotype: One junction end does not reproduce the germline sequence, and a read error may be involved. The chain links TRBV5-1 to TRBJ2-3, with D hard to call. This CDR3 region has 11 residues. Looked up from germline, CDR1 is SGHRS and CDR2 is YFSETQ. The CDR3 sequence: CASSLKDTQCF. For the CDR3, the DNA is TGCGCCAGCAGCTTAAAAGATACGCAGTGTTTT.

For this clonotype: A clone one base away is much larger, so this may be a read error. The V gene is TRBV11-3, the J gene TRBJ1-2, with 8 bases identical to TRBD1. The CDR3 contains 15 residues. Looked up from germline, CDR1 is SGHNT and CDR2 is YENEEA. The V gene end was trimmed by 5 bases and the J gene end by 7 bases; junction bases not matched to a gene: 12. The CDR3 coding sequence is TGTGCCAGCAGCCTGCACGGGCAGGGGGCCATTGGCTACACCTTC. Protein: CASSLHGQGAIGYTF. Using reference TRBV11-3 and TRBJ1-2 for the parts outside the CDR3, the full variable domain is EAGVVQSPRYKIIEKKQPVAFWCNPISGHNTLYWYLQNLGQGPELLIRYENEEAVDDSQLPKDRFSAERLKGVDSTLKIQPAELGDSAVYLCASSLHGQGAIGYTFGSGTRLTVV.

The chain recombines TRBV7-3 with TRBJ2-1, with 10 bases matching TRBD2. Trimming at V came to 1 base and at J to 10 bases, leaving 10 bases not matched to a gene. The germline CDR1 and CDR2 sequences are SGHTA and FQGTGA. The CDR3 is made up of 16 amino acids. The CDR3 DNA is TGTGCCAGCAGCTTAATTGTCACTAGAGCGGGAGGGGAGCAGTTCTTC. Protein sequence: CASSLIVTRAGGEQFF.

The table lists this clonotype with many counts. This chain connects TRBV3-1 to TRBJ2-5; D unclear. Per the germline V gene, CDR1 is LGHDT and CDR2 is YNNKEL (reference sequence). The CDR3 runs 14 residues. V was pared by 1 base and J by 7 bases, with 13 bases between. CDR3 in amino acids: CASSQVGTMSTQYF. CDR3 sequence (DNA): TGTGCCAGCAGCCAAGTGGGCACTATGTCGACCCAGTACTTC.

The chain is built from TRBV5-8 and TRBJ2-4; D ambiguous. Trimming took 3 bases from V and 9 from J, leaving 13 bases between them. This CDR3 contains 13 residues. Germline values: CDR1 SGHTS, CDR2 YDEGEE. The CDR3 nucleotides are TGTGCCAGCAGCTCAACGAACGAAGGCATTCAGTACTTC. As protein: CASSSTNEGIQYF. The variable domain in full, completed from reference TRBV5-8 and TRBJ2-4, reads EAGVTQSPTHLIKTRGQQATLRCSPISGHTSVYWYQQALGLGLQFLLWYDEGEERNRGNFPPRFSGRQFPNYSSELNVNALELEDSALYLCASSSTNEGIQYFGAGTRLSVL.

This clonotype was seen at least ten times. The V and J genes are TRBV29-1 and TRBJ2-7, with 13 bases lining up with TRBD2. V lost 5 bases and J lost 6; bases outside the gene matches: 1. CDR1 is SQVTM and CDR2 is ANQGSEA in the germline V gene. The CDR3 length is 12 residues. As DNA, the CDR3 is TGCAGCGTTCGACTAGCGGGAGGCGAGCAGTACTTC. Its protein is CSVRLAGGEQYF.

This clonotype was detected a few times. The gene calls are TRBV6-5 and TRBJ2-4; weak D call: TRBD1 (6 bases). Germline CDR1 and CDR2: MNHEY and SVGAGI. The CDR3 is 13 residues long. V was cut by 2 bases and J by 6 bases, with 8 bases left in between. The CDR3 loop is CASSYGGANIQYF. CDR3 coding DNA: TGTGCCAGCAGTTACGGGGGCGCAAACATTCAGTACTTC.

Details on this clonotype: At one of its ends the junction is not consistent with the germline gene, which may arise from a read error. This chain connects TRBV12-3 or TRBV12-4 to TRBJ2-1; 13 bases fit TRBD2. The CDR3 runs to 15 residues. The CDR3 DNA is TGTGCCAGCAGTCCCACTAGCGGGGGGGTTAATGGGCAGTTCTTC. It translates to CASSPTSGGVNGQFF.

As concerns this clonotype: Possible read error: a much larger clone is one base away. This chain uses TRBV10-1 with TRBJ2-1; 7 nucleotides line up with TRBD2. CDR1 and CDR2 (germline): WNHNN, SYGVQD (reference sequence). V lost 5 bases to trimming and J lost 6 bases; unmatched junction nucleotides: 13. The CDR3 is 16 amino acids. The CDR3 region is CASSRSGEAYFNEQFF. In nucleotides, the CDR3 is TGCGCCAGCAGTCGAAGCGGGGAGGCCTACTTCAATGAGCAGTTCTTC.

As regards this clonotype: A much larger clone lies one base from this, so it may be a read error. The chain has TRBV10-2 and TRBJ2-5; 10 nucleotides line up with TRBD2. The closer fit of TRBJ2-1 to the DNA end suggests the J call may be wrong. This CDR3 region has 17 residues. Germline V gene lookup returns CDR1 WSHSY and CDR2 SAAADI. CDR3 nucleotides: TGCGCCAGCAGTGATCCGGGGCTAGCGGGAGTATGGGAGACCCAGTTCTTC. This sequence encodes CASSDPGLAGVWETQFF.

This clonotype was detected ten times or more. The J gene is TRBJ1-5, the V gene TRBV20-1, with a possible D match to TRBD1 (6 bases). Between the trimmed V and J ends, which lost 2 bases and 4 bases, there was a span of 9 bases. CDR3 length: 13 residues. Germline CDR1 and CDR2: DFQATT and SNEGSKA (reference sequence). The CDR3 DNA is TGCAGTGCTAGACGGGGGCCAAATCAGCCCCAGCATTTT. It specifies CSARRGPNQPQHF.

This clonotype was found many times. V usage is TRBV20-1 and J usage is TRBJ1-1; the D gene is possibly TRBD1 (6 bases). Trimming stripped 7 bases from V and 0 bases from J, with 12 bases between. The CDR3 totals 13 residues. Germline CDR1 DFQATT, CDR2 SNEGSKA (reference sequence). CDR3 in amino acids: CSGRGPLNTEAFF. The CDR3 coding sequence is TGCAGTGGGCGGGGGCCACTGAACACTGAAGCTTTCTTT.